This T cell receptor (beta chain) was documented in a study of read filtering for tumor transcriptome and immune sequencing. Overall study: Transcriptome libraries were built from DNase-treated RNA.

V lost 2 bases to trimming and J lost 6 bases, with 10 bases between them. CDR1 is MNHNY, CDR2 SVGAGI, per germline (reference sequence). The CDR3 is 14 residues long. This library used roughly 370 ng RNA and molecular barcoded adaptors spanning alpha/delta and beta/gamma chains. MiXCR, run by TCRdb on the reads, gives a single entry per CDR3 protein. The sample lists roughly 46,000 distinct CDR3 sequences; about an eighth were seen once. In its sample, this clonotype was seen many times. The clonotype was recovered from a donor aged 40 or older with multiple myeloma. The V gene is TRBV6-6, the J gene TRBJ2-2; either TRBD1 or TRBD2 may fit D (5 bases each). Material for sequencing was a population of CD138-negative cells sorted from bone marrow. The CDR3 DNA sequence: TGTGCCAGCAGTTACGTTTCGGGGCCCGGGGAGCTGTTTTTT. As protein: CASSYVSGPGELFF.